This T cell receptor beta chain was obtained from a study of blood T cells in healthy people across ages. Broader study findings: A roughly linear age-dependent decrease characterized TCR beta diversity per million T cells.

Turning to this clonotype: No antigen is known for it.

Using a J-beta primer mix together with a sample-barcoded 5' primer, a second PCR was run for about 6 to 12 cycles. One entry per CDR3 protein results from TCRdb running MiXCR on the 5' RACE reads. This sample yields hundreds of thousands of distinct CDR3 sequences, of which 50% to 60% are seen a single time; around 53% belongs to the top ten. This CDR3 has 16 residues. Germline V lookup: CDR1 KGHDR, CDR2 SFDVKD. With 3 bases clipped from V and 7 bases from J, the junction kept 14 bases outside the gene matches. Healthy individuals of Caucasian origin from Russia, aged roughly 6 to 95, served as donors.

Sequencing was done on a sample of blood. The chain joins TRBV24-1 to TRBJ2-7; 7 bases are a match to TRBD1. The TCR originated in a man in his 60s in good health. CDR3 nucleotides: TGTGCCACCAGTGATCCCAGACAGGGCCGACGCAATGAGCAGTACTTC. This translates into CATSDPRQGRRNEQYF.